The rows below give T cell receptor beta chains drawn from one sample of a study of blood T cell repertoires in COVID-19. Using immunoSEQ multiplex PCR, the repertoire was profiled, and TCRdb retains in-frame clones only, with some absent. The sample comprises about 310,000 clones, just under 90% of which are singletons, and roughly a tenth rests with the top ten. The sample was PBMCs or T cells enriched from blood (not recorded which). The receptors stem from a woman aged 30 to 39 who had recovered from COVID-19. Each CDR3 is given with its conserved first and last residue. The order of the fields is clone size, J gene, V gene, D gene, CDR3 protein, CDR3 DNA. D genes are given only for firm matches. A clone size is listed for some rows: how often the clone was seen (once, few, many), or a class if it is expanded.

clone_size: .; j_call: TRBJ1-2; v_call: TRBV5-1; d_call: .; cdr3_aa: CASSLNSGYGYTF; cdr3_nt: TGCGCCAGCAGCTTGAATTCGGGCTATGGCTACACCTTC
clone_size: .; j_call: TRBJ1-2; v_call: TRBV5-1; d_call: .; cdr3_aa: CASTSPTNYGYTF; cdr3_nt: TGCGCCAGCACTAGCCCTACTAACTATGGCTACACCTTC
clone_size: .; j_call: TRBJ1-5; v_call: TRBV7-9; d_call: .; cdr3_aa: CASSLSVDQPQHF; cdr3_nt: TGTGCCAGCAGCCTATCGGTGGATCAGCCCCAGCATTTT
clone_size: once; j_call: TRBJ2-2; v_call: TRBV11-3; d_call: .; cdr3_aa: CASSLNRETGELFF; cdr3_nt: TGTGCCAGCAGCCTAAACAGGGAGACCGGGGAGCTGTTTTTT
clone_size: .; j_call: TRBJ2-7; v_call: TRBV7-3; d_call: TRBD2; cdr3_aa: CASSPSPSGREGPYEQYF; cdr3_nt: TGTGCCAGCAGCCCCAGTCCGTCGGGGCGGGAGGGCCCCTACGAGCAGTACTTC
clone_size: once; j_call: TRBJ1-3; v_call: TRBV19; d_call: .; cdr3_aa: CASATVSNVGNTIYF; cdr3_nt: TGTGCCAGTGCTACGGTGTCAAATGTTGGAAACACCATATATTTT
clone_size: .; j_call: TRBJ2-7; v_call: TRBV14; d_call: .; cdr3_aa: CASSLRETTHYEQYF; cdr3_nt: TGTGCCAGCAGCCTCAGGGAAACGACCCACTACGAGCAGTACTTC
clone_size: .; j_call: TRBJ2-1; v_call: TRBV19; d_call: TRBD2; cdr3_aa: CASSDEVAGGGYNEQFF; cdr3_nt: TGTGCCAGTAGCGACGAGGTAGCGGGAGGGGGCTACAATGAGCAGTTCTTC
clone_size: .; j_call: TRBJ2-1; v_call: TRBV27; d_call: TRBD2; cdr3_aa: CASSHSGRSNNEQFF; cdr3_nt: TGTGCCAGCAGCCATAGCGGGAGGAGCAACAATGAGCAGTTCTTC
clone_size: .; j_call: TRBJ2-1; v_call: TRBV5-4; d_call: TRBD2; cdr3_aa: CASSYGTRRGNEQFF; cdr3_nt: TGTGCCAGCAGTTACGGGACTAGAAGAGGCAATGAGCAGTTCTTC
clone_size: .; j_call: TRBJ1-1; v_call: TRBV3-1/TRBV3-2; d_call: .; cdr3_aa: CASSQVGHMNTEAFF; cdr3_nt: TGTGCCAGCAGCCAAGTGGGACACATGAACACTGAAGCTTTCTTT
clone_size: .; j_call: TRBJ2-1; v_call: TRBV5-1; d_call: .; cdr3_aa: CASSPLKTYNEQFF; cdr3_nt: TGCGCCAGCAGCCCACTAAAAACATACAATGAGCAGTTCTTC
clone_size: .; j_call: TRBJ2-4; v_call: TRBV9; d_call: TRBD2; cdr3_aa: CASSLQPPGLGTIQYF; cdr3_nt: TGTGCCAGCAGCTTACAACCACCGGGACTAGGGACCATTCAGTACTTC
clone_size: .; j_call: TRBJ2-7; v_call: TRBV9; d_call: .; cdr3_aa: CASSVGGGGVEQYF; cdr3_nt: TGTGCCAGCAGCGTAGGCGGAGGGGGCGTCGAGCAGTACTTC
clone_size: .; j_call: TRBJ2-7; v_call: TRBV6-2/TRBV6-3; d_call: TRBD2; cdr3_aa: CASSRSGPRSYEQYF; cdr3_nt: TGTGCCAGCAGTCGTAGCGGGCCACGCTCCTACGAGCAGTACTTC
clone_size: .; j_call: TRBJ2-7; v_call: TRBV12-5; d_call: .; cdr3_aa: CASGSRGGVWSGTYEQYF; cdr3_nt: TGTGCTAGTGGTTCCCGGGGAGGCGTTTGGTCAGGGACCTACGAGCAGTACTTC
clone_size: .; j_call: TRBJ1-2; v_call: TRBV3-1/TRBV3-2; d_call: TRBD1; cdr3_aa: CASSQWDRGRYGYGYTF; cdr3_nt: TGTGCCAGCAGCCAATGGGACAGGGGGCGATATGGCTATGGCTACACCTTC
clone_size: .; j_call: TRBJ2-3; v_call: TRBV30; d_call: .; cdr3_aa: CAWCPQGATDTQYF; cdr3_nt: TGTGCCTGGTGCCCCCAGGGTGCCACAGATACGCAGTATTTT
clone_size: .; j_call: TRBJ2-7; v_call: TRBV10-3; d_call: TRBD2; cdr3_aa: CATRRLAGSYEQYF; cdr3_nt: TGTGCCACCCGGAGACTAGCGGGATCCTACGAGCAGTACTTC
clone_size: .; j_call: TRBJ1-1; v_call: TRBV7-9; d_call: .; cdr3_aa: CASSLILNTEAFF; cdr3_nt: TGTGCCAGCAGCTTAATTCTTAACACTGAAGCTTTCTTT
clone_size: .; j_call: TRBJ2-5; v_call: TRBV2; d_call: .; cdr3_aa: CASRFGQGQRGQETQYF; cdr3_nt: TGTGCCAGCAGATTTGGGCAGGGGCAAAGAGGGCAAGAGACCCAGTACTTC
clone_size: .; j_call: TRBJ2-3; v_call: TRBV5-4; d_call: TRBD2; cdr3_aa: CASRPSGTSDTQYF; cdr3_nt: TGTGCCAGCAGGCCTAGCGGTACCTCGGATACGCAGTATTTT
clone_size: once; j_call: TRBJ2-2; v_call: TRBV14; d_call: TRBD1; cdr3_aa: CASSQDRDSANTGELFF; cdr3_nt: TGTGCCAGCAGCCAAGATCGGGACAGCGCGAACACCGGGGAGCTGTTTTTT
clone_size: .; j_call: TRBJ1-2; v_call: TRBV24-1; d_call: TRBD1; cdr3_aa: CATRKLDRVKGYTF; cdr3_nt: TGTGCCACCAGGAAATTGGACAGGGTAAAGGGCTACACCTTC